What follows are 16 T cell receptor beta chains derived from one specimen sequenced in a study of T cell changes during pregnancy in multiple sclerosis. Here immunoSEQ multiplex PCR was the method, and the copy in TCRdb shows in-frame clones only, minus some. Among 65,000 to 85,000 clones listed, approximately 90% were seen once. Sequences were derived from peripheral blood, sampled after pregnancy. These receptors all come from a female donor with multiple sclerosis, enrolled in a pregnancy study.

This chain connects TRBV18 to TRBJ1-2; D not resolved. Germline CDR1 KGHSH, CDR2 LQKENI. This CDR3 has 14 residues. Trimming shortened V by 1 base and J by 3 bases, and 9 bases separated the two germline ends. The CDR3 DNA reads TGTGCCAGCTCACCACGTGCGGGCGACTATGGCTACACCTTC. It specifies CASSPRAGDYGYTF.

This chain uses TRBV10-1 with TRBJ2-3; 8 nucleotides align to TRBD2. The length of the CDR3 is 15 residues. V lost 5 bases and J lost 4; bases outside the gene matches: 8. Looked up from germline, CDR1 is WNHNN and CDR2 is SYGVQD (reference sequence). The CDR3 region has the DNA TGCGCCAGCAGTCGGCAGCGGGAGCCCGCAGATACGCAGTATTTT. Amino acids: CASSRQREPADTQYF.

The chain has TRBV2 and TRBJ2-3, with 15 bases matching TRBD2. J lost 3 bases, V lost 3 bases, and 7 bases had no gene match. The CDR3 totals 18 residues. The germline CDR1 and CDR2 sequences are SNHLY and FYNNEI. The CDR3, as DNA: TGTGCCAGCAGTGACCCTGGACTAGCGGGAGGGTTGACAGATACGCAGTATTTT. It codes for CASSDPGLAGGLTDTQYF.

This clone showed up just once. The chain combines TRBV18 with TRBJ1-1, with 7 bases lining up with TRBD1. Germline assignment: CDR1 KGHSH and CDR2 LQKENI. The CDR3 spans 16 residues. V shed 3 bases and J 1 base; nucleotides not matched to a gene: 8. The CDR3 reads CASSPPLDRTNTEAFF. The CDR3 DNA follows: TGTGCCAGCTCACCTCCCCTGGACAGGACGAACACTGAAGCTTTCTTT.

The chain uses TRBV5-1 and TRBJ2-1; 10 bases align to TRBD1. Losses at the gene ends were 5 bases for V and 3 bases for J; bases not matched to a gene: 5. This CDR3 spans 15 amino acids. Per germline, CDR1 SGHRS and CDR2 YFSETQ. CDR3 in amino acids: CASRPGQGLYNEQFF. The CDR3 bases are TGCGCCAGCAGGCCGGGACAGGGGCTCTACAATGAGCAGTTCTTC.

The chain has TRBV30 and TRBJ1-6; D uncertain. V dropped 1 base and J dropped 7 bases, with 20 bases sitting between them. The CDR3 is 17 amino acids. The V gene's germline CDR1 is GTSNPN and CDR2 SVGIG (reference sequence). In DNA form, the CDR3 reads TGTGCCTGGAGTGAAGTGGTTGCGGTTATAACGAATTCACCCCTCCACTTT. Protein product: CAWSEVVAVITNSPLHF. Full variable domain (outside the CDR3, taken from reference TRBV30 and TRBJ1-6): SQTIHQWPATLVQPVGSPLSLECTVEGTSNPNLYWYRQAAGRGLQLLFYSVGIGQISSEVPQNLSASRPQDRQFILSSKKLLLSDSGFYLCAWSEVVAVITNSPLHFGNGTRLTVT.

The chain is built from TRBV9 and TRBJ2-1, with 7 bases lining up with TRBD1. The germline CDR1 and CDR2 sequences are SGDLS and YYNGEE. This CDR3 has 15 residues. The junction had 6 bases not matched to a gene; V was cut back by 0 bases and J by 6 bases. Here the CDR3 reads CASSVGTGTVNEQFF. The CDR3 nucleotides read TGTGCCAGCAGCGTAGGAACAGGGACAGTCAATGAGCAGTTCTTC.

CDR3 nucleotide sequence: TGCAGCGTGGTCCCCACATTCACGATTGACTACACTGAAGCTTTCTTT. The encoded protein is CSVVPTFTIDYTEAFF. This sequence joins TRBV29-1 and TRBJ1-1; D unresolved. CDR3 length equals 16 residues. The germline V gene has CDR1 SQVTM and CDR2 ANQGSEA. Trimming removed 6 bases from V and 3 bases from J, with 23 bases in between.

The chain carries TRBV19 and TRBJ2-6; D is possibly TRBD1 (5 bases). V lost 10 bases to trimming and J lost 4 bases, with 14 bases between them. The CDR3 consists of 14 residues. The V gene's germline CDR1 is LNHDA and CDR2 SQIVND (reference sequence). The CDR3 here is CATSDSPGANVLTF. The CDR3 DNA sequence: TGTGCCACCTCAGACAGTCCCGGGGCCAACGTCCTGACTTTC.

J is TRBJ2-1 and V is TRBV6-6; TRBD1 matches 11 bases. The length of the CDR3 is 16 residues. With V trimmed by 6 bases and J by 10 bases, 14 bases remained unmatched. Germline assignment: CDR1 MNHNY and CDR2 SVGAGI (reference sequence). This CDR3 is CASSLSSGQGGREQFF. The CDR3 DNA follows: TGTGCCAGCAGCTTATCCTCGGGACAGGGGGGACGAGAGCAGTTCTTC.

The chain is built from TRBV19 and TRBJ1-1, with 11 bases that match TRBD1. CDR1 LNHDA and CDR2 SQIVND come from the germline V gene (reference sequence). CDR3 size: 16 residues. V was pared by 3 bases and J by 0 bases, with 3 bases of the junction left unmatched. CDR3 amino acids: CASSIRTGGVNTEAFF. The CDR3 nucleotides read TGTGCCAGTAGTATTAGGACAGGGGGCGTGAACACTGAAGCTTTCTTT.

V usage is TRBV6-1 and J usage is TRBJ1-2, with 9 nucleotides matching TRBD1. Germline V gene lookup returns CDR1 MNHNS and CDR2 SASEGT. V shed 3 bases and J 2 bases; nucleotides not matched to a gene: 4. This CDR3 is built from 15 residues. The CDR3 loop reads CASSERDRANYGYTF. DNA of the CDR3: TGTGCCAGCAGTGAGAGGGACAGGGCCAACTATGGCTACACCTTC.

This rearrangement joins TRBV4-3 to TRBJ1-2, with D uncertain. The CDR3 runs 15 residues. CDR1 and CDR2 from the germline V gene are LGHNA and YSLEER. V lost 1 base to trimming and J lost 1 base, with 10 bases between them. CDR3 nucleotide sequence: TGCGCCAGCAGCCAAGTGGCCAGTCTTAACTATGGCTACACCTTC. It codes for CASSQVASLNYGYTF.

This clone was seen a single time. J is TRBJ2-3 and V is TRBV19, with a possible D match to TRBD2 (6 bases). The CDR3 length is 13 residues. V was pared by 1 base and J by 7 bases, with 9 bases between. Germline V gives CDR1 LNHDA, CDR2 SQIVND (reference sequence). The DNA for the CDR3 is TGTGCCAGTAGTATAGGGAGGGCGAATACGCAGTATTTT. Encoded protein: CASSIGRANTQYF.

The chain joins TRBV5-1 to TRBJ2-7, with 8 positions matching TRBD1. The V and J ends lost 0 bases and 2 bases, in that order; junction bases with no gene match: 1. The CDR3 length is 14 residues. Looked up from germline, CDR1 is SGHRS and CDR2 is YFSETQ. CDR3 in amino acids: CASSLGTGPYEQYF. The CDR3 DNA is TGCGCCAGCAGCTTGGGGACAGGGCCCTACGAGCAGTACTTC. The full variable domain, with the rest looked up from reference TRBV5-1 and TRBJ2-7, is KAGVTQTPRYLIKTRGQQVTLSCSPISGHRSVSWYQQTPGQGLQFLFEYFSETQRNKGNFPGRFSGRQFSNSRSEMNVSTLELGDSALYLCASSLGTGPYEQYFGPGTRLTVT.

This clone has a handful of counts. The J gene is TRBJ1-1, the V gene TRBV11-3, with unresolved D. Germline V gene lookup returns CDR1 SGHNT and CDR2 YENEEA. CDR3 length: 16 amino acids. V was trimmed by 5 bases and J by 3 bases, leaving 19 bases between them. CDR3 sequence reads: CASSNRTGDLDTEAFF. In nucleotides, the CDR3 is TGTGCCAGCAGCAATAGGACCGGGGATTTGGACACTGAAGCTTTCTTT. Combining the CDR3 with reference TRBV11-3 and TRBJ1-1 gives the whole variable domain EAGVVQSPRYKIIEKKQPVAFWCNPISGHNTLYWYLQNLGQGPELLIRYENEEAVDDSQLPKDRFSAERLKGVDSTLKIQPAELGDSAVYLCASSNRTGDLDTEAFFGQGTRLTVV.